This TCR beta chain was identified during a study of somatic mutations in cytotoxic T cells in rheumatoid arthritis (dated by TCRdb to between 2016 and 2019). In the study overall: Sorted V beta1+ cells also underwent TCRB sequencing, and some V beta antibody-stained T-cell populations were flow-sorted at nearly 100% purity on a FACSAria II or Sony SH800. To characterize clonality, the study used TCRB deep sequencing while asking whether somatic mutations are carried by expanded CD8+ T-cell clones in newly diagnosed, untreated rheumatoid arthritis. A total of some 63 rheumatoid arthritis patients and over 15 healthy controls underwent TCRB deep sequencing. Patients and controls did not essentially differ in median age, which was nearly identical between the groups. General study outcomes and caveats: CD8+ T-cell clonality in rheumatoid arthritis patients was not significantly different from that in age-matched healthy controls. CD8+ clonality increased with age in patients (Spearman r ~ 0.47) but not in healthy controls. The antigen targets of the expanded CD8+ clones were unknown, and absence from virus-specific databases did not rule out viral specificity. The slight underrepresentation of TRBV07 in patients was not corrected for multiple comparisons. Several identical CD8+ TCRB sequences were found in both blood and synovial fluid, and in about an eighth of the 65 patients the largest CD8+ clone exceeded 20% of CD8+ cells.

TCRB CDR3 sequencing used the immunoSEQ assay on genomic DNA. On the study's bioinformatics: Only productive TCRB rearrangements were included in the analyses. Clonality was calculated as a Shannon entropy-based productive clonality index, and a clone was defined by a unique TCRB CDR3 sequence. Repertoire overlap between two samples was calculated from the template counts of each clone relative to total templates per sample. Flow cytometry-measured V-gene usage correlated with V-gene usage from TCRB sequencing, with a Spearman r of more than 0.6. As stored in TCRdb, this immuneACCESS dataset retains in-frame rearrangements with V and J assigned. A fraction of the clones does not appear; measured against another copy, unresolved V genes explain less than half of the discrepancy, and the remainder lacks a known reason. V and J calls and clone size are those listed in that table; D and trimming were worked out from the DNA. The sample table shows more than 25,000 clones, and less than 85% are seen once. In total, the top ten clones hold more than 7.5% of the sample.

With a median age of approximately 50 years (range about 21-75) and approximately 50% female, the healthy controls consisted of some 20 blood donors whose buffy coats were used. CD4+ and CD8+ cells were isolated by positive magnetic bead selection on an AutoMACS, and purity was checked by flow cytometry. Ficoll-Paque PLUS density gradient separation was used to isolate peripheral blood mononuclear cells. Nucleospin Tissue or Tissue XS kits were used to extract DNA from CD4-enriched, CD8-enriched or PBMC samples, and a Qubit 2.0 fluorometer was used for quantification. In the germline V gene (reference sequence), CDR1 corresponds to PRHDT and CDR2 to FYEKMQ. The CDR3 holds 22 amino acids from the cysteine to the phenylalanine. Just CDR3 DNA is preserved here, 66 bases in frame from base 1. The trim is 2 bases for V and 2 bases for J, with a gap of 28 bases between the germline ends. With respect to this clone: Its antigen is still unknown. No much larger clone is present one base from it, and per-base qualities are unavailable.

The sequencing sample was made of CD8+ T cells sorted from blood. The TCR was taken from a woman aged 18 to 35 in good health. This receptor chain uses TRBV13 and TRBJ2-6, with the D gene call left open. The DNA sequence follows: TGTGCCAGCAGCTTAAGACACGGCGACCCCTTTGCCCCCCTACCTGGGGCCAACGTCCTGACTTTC. It translates to CASSLRHGDPFAPLPGANVLTF.